The 26 T cell receptor beta chains below all came from one sample that was sequenced in a study of T cell responses to AZD1222 COVID-19 vaccine. Sequencing was performed with immunoSEQ multiplex PCR; in TCRdb, only in-frame clones are kept and a portion is missing. The sample records around 110,000 clones, roughly 88% being singletons. The sequenced sample was peripheral blood, obtained on day 0 of MenACWY control vaccination. The source of these receptors is an adult in good health.

The J gene is TRBJ1-3, the V gene TRBV5-1, with TRBD1 matching 7 bases. V shed 4 bases, J shed 0 bases, and the junction held 10 bases outside the gene matches. The CDR3 totals 17 residues. Germline values: CDR1 SGHRS, CDR2 YFSETQ. The CDR3: CASSRNRGGSSGNTIYF. Written as DNA, the CDR3 is TGCGCCAGCAGCAGAAACAGGGGTGGGAGCTCTGGAAACACCATATATTTT.

This rearrangement joins TRBV4-3 to TRBJ2-1; D call uncertain. Germline values: CDR1 LGHNA, CDR2 YSLEER. The germline V and J ends were trimmed by 0 bases and 6 bases, with 15 bases remaining between them. This CDR3 is 16 amino acids long. The CDR3 here is CASSQERHSWGNEQFF. DNA for the CDR3: TGCGCCAGCAGCCAAGAGCGGCATTCTTGGGGCAATGAGCAGTTCTTC.

This chain links TRBV11-2 with TRBJ2-5, with TRBD2 as a possible D gene (6 bases). V gave up 1 base and J gave up 5 bases, with 14 bases separating them. The CDR3 sequence is 15 residues long. Germline V gives CDR1 SGHAT, CDR2 FQNNGV. The DNA of the CDR3 is TGTGCCAGCAGCTTAGGGGCGGGGTTCTTGGAGACCCAGTACTTC. It specifies CASSLGAGFLETQYF.

The DNA of the CDR3 is TGTGCCAGCAGCTCGGGGATCTATAATTCACCCCTCCACTTT. It translates to CASSSGIYNSPLHF. The V gene is TRBV7-2, the J gene TRBJ1-6; D is ambiguous. The CDR3 extends over 14 amino acids. Looked up from germline, CDR1 is SGHTA and CDR2 is FQGNSA. V was shortened by 4 bases and J by 3 bases, with 7 bases between the two germline ends.

The gene calls are TRBV10-2 and TRBJ1-2; 7 nucleotides align to TRBD1. Germline CDR1 and CDR2: WSHSY and SAAADI. The CDR3 runs to 16 residues. J was trimmed by 4 bases and V by 6 bases; bases with no gene match: 14. CDR3: CASSPNTGVIGYGYTF. The CDR3 DNA follows: TGCGCCAGCAGCCCTAACACAGGGGTCATTGGCTATGGCTACACCTTC.

V is TRBV2 and J is TRBJ2-5; no reliable D call. CDR3 length equals 11 residues. Trimming took 11 bases from V and 2 from J, leaving 9 bases between them. Germline assignment: CDR1 SNHLY and CDR2 FYNNEI. The DNA for the CDR3 is TGTGCCTTGCAAAAACAAGAGACCCAGTACTTC. It specifies CALQKQETQYF.

The chain combines TRBV5-1 with TRBJ2-5; D is uncertain. Germline assignment: CDR1 SGHRS and CDR2 YFSETQ. The length of the CDR3 is 14 residues. V lost 3 bases and J 5 bases, leaving 14 bases between the germline ends. CDR3 nucleotide sequence: TGCGCCAGCAGCTACCGGGCTCCAAGGGAGACCCAGTACTTC. It encodes CASSYRAPRETQYF.

This sequence joins TRBV7-3 and TRBJ2-3; perhaps TRBD1 as D (6 bases). Germline V lookup: CDR1 SGHTA, CDR2 FQGTGA. Trimming took 5 bases from V and 6 from J, leaving 12 bases between them. This CDR3 comprises 13 residues. For the CDR3, the DNA is TGTGCCAGCAGCCCCAACAGGGCGGATACGCAGTATTTT. Translating gives CASSPNRADTQYF.

The V call is TRBV14, the J call TRBJ2-2; the D gene is possibly TRBD1 (6 bases). V lost 0 bases, J lost 7 bases, and 15 bases lay in between. There are 16 residues in the CDR3. Germline V gene lookup returns CDR1 SGHDN and CDR2 FVKESK. Here the CDR3 DNA reads TGTGCCAGCAGCCAAGATTACTGGGGGCCGGGCGGGGAGCTGTTTTTT. Residues: CASSQDYWGPGGELFF.

The V and J genes are TRBV6-5 and TRBJ1-3, with D uncertain. The CDR3 extends over 14 amino acids. Trimming shortened V by 2 bases and J by 2 bases, and 7 bases separated the two germline ends. Per the germline V gene, CDR1 is MNHEY and CDR2 is SVGAGI. The CDR3: CASSYRAAGNTIYF. The CDR3 DNA is TGTGCCAGCAGTTACAGGGCAGCTGGAAACACCATATATTTT.

The gene calls are TRBV6-2 or TRBV6-3 and TRBJ2-7; D remains ambiguous. Germline V gives CDR1 MNHEY, CDR2 SVGEGT. This CDR3 has 13 residues. V lost 8 bases, J lost 3 bases, and 14 bases lay in between. The CDR3 here is CASRRTDLYEQYF. The CDR3 DNA sequence: TGTGCCAGCCGCCGGACGGACCTCTACGAGCAGTACTTC.

V gene TRBV3-1 (or the pseudogene TRBV3-2) combines with J gene TRBJ2-7; TRBD2 is a possible D gene (5 bases). This CDR3 is built from 13 residues. V dropped 4 bases and J dropped 3 bases, with 10 bases sitting between them. Germline CDR1 reads LGHDT; CDR2 reads YNNKEL (reference sequence). The chain's CDR3 is CASSRLGSYEQYF. DNA of the CDR3: TGTGCCAGCAGCCGACTGGGGAGCTACGAGCAGTACTTC.

This rearrangement joins TRBV6-1 to TRBJ1-3; D uncertain. The CDR3 has 12 amino acids. Trimming removed 3 bases at V and 5 bases at J, with 5 bases between. Germline loops: CDR1 MNHNS, CDR2 SASEGT. The CDR3 bases are TGTGCCAGCAGTGACAACAGAAACACCATATATTTT. Its protein product is CASSDNRNTIYF.

The chain combines TRBV19 with TRBJ2-7, with TRBD1 matching over 7 bases. Looked up from germline, CDR1 is LNHDA and CDR2 is SQIVND (reference sequence). The CDR3 is 14 amino acids. Trimming removed 5 bases from V and 3 bases from J; junction bases left unmatched: 7. The CDR3 DNA reads TGTGCCAGTAGTGTCATGGGACAGTTCTACGAGCAGTACTTC. Its translation is CASSVMGQFYEQYF.

V is TRBV6-2 or TRBV6-3 and J is TRBJ2-7; 7 nucleotides match TRBD1. The J segment lost 4 bases and the V segment lost 4 bases, leaving 1 base of the junction unmatched. CDR3 length: 12 amino acids. The germline gives CDR1 MNHEY, CDR2 SVGEGT. Written as DNA, the CDR3 is TGTGCCAGCAGTTCCAGGGGGTACGAGCAGTACTTC. Translated: CASSSRGYEQYF.

The genes are TRBV5-6 and TRBJ1-2; D is perhaps TRBD1 (6 bases). Trimming pared 4 bases from V and 4 bases from J, leaving 14 bases between. This CDR3 spans 14 amino acids. CDR1 and CDR2 (germline): SGHDT, YYEEEE. The CDR3 DNA reads TGTGCCAGCAGCCGGACAGTTAATGCCTATGGCTACACCTTC. Translation: CASSRTVNAYGYTF.

V usage is TRBV15 and J usage is TRBJ2-1; 8 nucleotides align to TRBD1. Unmatched junction bases numbered 5, after V lost 5 bases and J lost 2 bases. The CDR3 contains 15 residues. Germline CDR1 LNHNV, CDR2 YYDKDF (reference sequence). The CDR3 loop is CATSRGTGPYNEQFF. CDR3 sequence (DNA): TGTGCCACCAGCCGAGGGACAGGACCCTACAATGAGCAGTTCTTC.

The chain has TRBV7-2 and TRBJ2-5; the D is unclear. Germline CDR1 is SGHTA and CDR2 is FQGNSA. The V end was cut by 4 bases, the J end by 1 base, with 10 bases between. The CDR3 contains 14 residues. CDR3 residues: CASSSSRLQETQYF. Here the CDR3 DNA reads TGTGCCAGCAGCTCCTCCCGGCTCCAAGAGACCCAGTACTTC.

The V call is TRBV18, the J call TRBJ2-3; 8 bases are a match to TRBD1. The germline V gene has CDR1 KGHSH and CDR2 LQKENI. This CDR3 region has 14 residues. V gave up 3 bases and J gave up 4 bases; unmatched junction bases: 3. The CDR3 DNA follows: TGTGCCAGCTCACCTGGACAGGGCCCAGATACGCAGTATTTT. Encoded protein: CASSPGQGPDTQYF.

The chain joins TRBV19 to TRBJ2-5; D is possibly TRBD1 (6 bases). V lost 1 base and J 1 base, leaving 10 bases between the germline ends. Germline V gene sequence: CDR1 LNHDA, CDR2 SQIVND (reference sequence). The CDR3 runs 15 residues. The CDR3 here is CASSIGGQFQETQYF. The CDR3 DNA follows: TGTGCCAGTAGTATAGGGGGACAATTCCAAGAGACCCAGTACTTC.

The chain uses TRBV4-2 and TRBJ1-6, with D uncertain. This CDR3 region has 15 residues. Germline CDR1 LGHNA, CDR2 YNFKEQ. Between the trimmed V and J ends, which lost 0 bases and 10 bases, there was a span of 13 bases. The chain's CDR3 is CASSQELQLDSPLHF. The DNA of the CDR3 is TGTGCCAGCAGCCAAGAATTACAGTTGGACTCACCCCTCCACTTT.

The V call is TRBV13, the J call TRBJ2-7; TRBD1 aligns across 8 bases. V lost 4 bases to trimming and J lost 2 bases; unmatched junction nucleotides: 4. The CDR3 totals 14 residues. Germline assignment: CDR1 PRHDT and CDR2 FYEKMQ (reference sequence). This CDR3 is CASSSGQVAYEQYF. As DNA, the CDR3 is TGTGCCAGCAGCTCGGGACAGGTGGCCTACGAGCAGTACTTC.

The chain has TRBV7-2 and TRBJ2-4, with a possible D match to TRBD1 (6 bases). The V and J ends lost 3 bases and 2 bases respectively, with 17 bases between them. Germline V gives CDR1 SGHTA, CDR2 FQGNSA. This CDR3 region has 17 residues. Here the CDR3 reads CASSFEGRGLTKNIQYF. Here the CDR3 DNA reads TGTGCCAGCAGCTTCGAAGGCAGGGGTCTTACCAAAAACATTCAGTACTTC.

This clone was detected a few times. V is TRBV12-3 or TRBV12-4 and J is TRBJ2-5, with no clear D. This CDR3 has 13 amino acids. Trimming cost V 6 bases and J 2 bases, with 10 bases left between them. Here the CDR3 reads CASRLGLQETQYF. In DNA form, the CDR3 reads TGTGCCAGCAGACTGGGATTGCAAGAGACCCAGTACTTC.

This chain connects TRBV4-3 to TRBJ2-3; 9 positions agree with TRBD2. The CDR3 consists of 20 residues. Germline V gives CDR1 LGHNA, CDR2 YSLEER. J was trimmed by 2 bases and V by 0 bases; bases with no gene match: 15. Here the CDR3 reads CASSQDNIAGGSGITDTQYF. The CDR3 nucleotides are TGCGCCAGCAGCCAAGATAATATCGCGGGGGGGTCAGGAATCACAGATACGCAGTATTTT.

J is TRBJ2-1 and V is TRBV7-2; D tentatively reads TRBD1 or TRBD2 (5 bases each). CDR3 length: 14 residues. Germline loops: CDR1 SGHTA, CDR2 FQGNSA. The V end lost 5 bases, the J end lost 9 bases, and 17 bases lay between the germline ends. This chain's CDR3 is CASSLGVGAGEQFF. CDR3 nucleotides: TGTGCCAGCAGCCTAGGCGTCGGGGCCGGTGAGCAGTTCTTC.